The table lists the clone carrying this T cell receptor (beta chain) with many counts. Its target is not known. This entry is derived from a study of early T cells in non-severe SARS-CoV-2 infection. Germline V gene sequence: CDR1 MNHEY, CDR2 SVGAGI. Trimming cost V 5 bases and J 8 bases, with 12 bases left between them. The CDR3 spans 13 residues. One entry per CDR3 protein results from TCRdb running MiXCR on the 5' RACE reads. The sample gives tens of thousands of distinct CDR3 sequences, 12% of which show up once; approximately 4.9% is in the top ten. Study conclusions and caveats: Using VDJdb, the matching emphasized anti-spike CD8 responses while missing private and CD4 specificities.

This TCR was recovered from an adult who was a healthcare worker with PCR-confirmed SARS-CoV-2 infection or an uninfected control (not recorded which). Sequencing was done on a sample of whole blood. V usage is TRBV6-5 and J usage is TRBJ2-2; possible D gene TRBD2, 6 bases. Here the CDR3 DNA reads TGTGCCAGCAGTAGGGGCGGGATGGGGGAGCTGTTTTTT. The encoded protein is CASSRGGMGELFF.